One and the same sample provided the 2 T cell receptor beta chains below, sequenced in a study of blood T cell repertoires in COVID-19. TCRdb keeps only in-frame clones here, not all; method: immunoSEQ multiplex PCR. This table has around 330,000 clones, roughly 90% appearing once. The sample taken for sequencing was peripheral blood. Receptor source: a woman aged 50 to 60 with active or convalescent COVID-19.

The chain recombines TRBV6-5 with TRBJ1-2; D may be TRBD1 (5 bases). This CDR3 region has 12 residues. The V end lost 6 bases, the J end lost 8 bases, and 13 bases lay between the germline ends. CDR1 and CDR2 (germline): MNHEY, SVGAGI. The DNA for the CDR3 is TGTGCCAGCAGGAGGCAGGGAATGGGCTACACCTTC. Its protein is CASRRQGMGYTF.

The rearrangement uses TRBV5-4 and TRBJ2-5; 10 nucleotides line up with TRBD1. This CDR3 region has 16 residues. Trimming at V came to 3 bases and at J to 0 bases, leaving 5 bases not matched to a gene. The V gene's germline CDR1 is SGHNT and CDR2 YYREEE (reference sequence). In nucleotides, the CDR3 is TGTGCCAGCAGCTCGGGACAGGGGTTGAACCAAGAGACCCAGTACTTC. It codes for CASSSGQGLNQETQYF.